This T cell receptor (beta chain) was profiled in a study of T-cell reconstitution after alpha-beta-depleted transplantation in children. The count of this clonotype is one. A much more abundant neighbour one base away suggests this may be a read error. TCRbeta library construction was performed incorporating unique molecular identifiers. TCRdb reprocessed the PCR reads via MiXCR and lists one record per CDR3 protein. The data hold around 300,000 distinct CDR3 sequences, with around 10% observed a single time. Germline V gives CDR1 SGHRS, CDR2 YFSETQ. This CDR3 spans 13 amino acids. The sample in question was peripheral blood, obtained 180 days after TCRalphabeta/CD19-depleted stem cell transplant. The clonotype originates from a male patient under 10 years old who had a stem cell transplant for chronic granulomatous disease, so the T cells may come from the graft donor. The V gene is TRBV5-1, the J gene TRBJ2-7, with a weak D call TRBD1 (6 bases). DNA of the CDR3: TGCGCCAGCGGTAGGGGACACTCCTACGAGCAGTGCTTC. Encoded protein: CASGRGHSYEQCF. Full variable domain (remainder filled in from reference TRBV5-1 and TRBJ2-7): KAGVTQTPRYLIKTRGQQVTLSCSPISGHRSVSWYQQTPGQGLQFLFEYFSETQRNKGNFPGRFSGRQFSNSRSEMNVSTLELGDSALYLCASGRGHSYEQCFGPGTRLTVT.